The TCR beta chain described here comes from a study of blood T cell repertoires in COVID-19. This table comes from immunoSEQ multiplex PCR, and its TCRdb copy is limited to in-frame clones, with some not included. The sample lists about 250,000 clones; around 90% were seen once. The CDR3 has 14 amino acids. From germline, CDR1 is SGHDT and CDR2 YYEEEE. Trimming removed 3 bases from V and 10 bases from J, with 14 bases in between. Followed over time, Seattle patients had been enrolled while infection was active. Sample: peripheral blood. The chain has TRBV5-6 and TRBJ1-6; D uncertain. The clonotype originates from a woman aged 60 to 75 with COVID-19, enrolled during active disease. The CDR3: CASSSRGLGSPLHF. The CDR3 DNA sequence: TGTGCCAGCAGCTCCCGGGGTTTGGGGTCACCCCTCCACTTT. Together with reference TRBV5-6 and TRBJ1-6, the CDR3 gives the full variable domain: DAGVTQSPTHLIKTRGQQVTLRCSPKSGHDTVSWYQQALGQGPQFIFQYYEEEERQRGNFPDRFSGHQFPNYSSELNVNALLLGDSALYLCASSSRGLGSPLHFGNGTRLTVT.